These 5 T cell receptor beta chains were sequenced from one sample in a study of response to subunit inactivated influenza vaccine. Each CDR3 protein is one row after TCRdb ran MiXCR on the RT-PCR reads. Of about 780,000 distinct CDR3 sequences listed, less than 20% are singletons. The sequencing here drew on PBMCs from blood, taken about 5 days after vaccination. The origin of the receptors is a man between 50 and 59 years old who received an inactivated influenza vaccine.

Here the CDR3 DNA reads TGTGCCAGCTCCCCTACGCTAGCGGGAGGCCTCGTAAACTACGAGCAGTACTTC. It is translated as CASSPTLAGGLVNYEQYF. The rearrangement uses TRBV18 and TRBJ2-7; 11 bases map to TRBD2. This CDR3 is 18 amino acids long. Unmatched junction bases numbered 16, after V lost 6 bases and J lost 3 bases. Germline V gene sequence: CDR1 KGHSH, CDR2 LQKENI.

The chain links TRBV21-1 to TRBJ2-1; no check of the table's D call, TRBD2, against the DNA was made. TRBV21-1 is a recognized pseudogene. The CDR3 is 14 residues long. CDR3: CASSNDSENNEQFF. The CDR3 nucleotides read TGTGCCAGCAGCAACGATAGCGAAAACAATGAGCAGTTCTTC.

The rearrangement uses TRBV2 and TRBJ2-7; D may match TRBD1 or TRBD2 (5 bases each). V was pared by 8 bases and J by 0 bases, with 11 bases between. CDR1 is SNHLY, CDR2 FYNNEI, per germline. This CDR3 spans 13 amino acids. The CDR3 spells CASADGGSYEQYF. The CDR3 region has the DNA TGTGCCAGCGCCGATGGGGGCTCCTACGAGCAGTACTTC. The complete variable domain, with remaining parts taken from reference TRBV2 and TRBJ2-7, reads EPEVTQTPSHQVTQMGQEVILRCVPISNHLYFYWYRQILGQKVEFLVSFYNNEISEKSEIFDDQFSVERPDGSNFTLKIRSTKLEDSAMYFCASADGGSYEQYFGPGTRLTVT.

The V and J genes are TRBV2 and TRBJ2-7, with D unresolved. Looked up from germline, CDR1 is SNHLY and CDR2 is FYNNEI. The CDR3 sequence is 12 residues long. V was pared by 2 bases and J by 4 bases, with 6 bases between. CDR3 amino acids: CASSEMDYEQYF. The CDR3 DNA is TGTGCCAGCAGTGAAATGGATTACGAGCAGTACTTC. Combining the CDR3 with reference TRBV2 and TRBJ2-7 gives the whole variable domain EPEVTQTPSHQVTQMGQEVILRCVPISNHLYFYWYRQILGQKVEFLVSFYNNEISEKSEIFDDQFSVERPDGSNFTLKIRSTKLEDSAMYFCASSEMDYEQYFGPGTRLTVT.

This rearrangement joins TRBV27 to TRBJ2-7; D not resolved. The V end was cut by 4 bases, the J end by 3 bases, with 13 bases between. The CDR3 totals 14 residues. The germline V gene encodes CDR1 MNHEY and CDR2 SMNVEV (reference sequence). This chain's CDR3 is CASSSKGGYYEQYF. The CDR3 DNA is TGTGCCAGCAGTTCGAAGGGCGGCTACTACGAGCAGTACTTC.